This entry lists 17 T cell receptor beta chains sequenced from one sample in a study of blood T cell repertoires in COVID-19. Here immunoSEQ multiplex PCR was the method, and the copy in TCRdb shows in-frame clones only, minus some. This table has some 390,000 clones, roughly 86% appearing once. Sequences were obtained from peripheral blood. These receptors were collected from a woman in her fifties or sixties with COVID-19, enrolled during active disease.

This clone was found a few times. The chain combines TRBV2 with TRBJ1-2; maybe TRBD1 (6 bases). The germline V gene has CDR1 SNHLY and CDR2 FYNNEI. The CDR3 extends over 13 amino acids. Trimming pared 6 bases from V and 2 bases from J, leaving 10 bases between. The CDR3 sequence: CASRTDRNYGYTF. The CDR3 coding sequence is TGTGCCAGCAGGACTGACAGGAACTATGGCTACACCTTC.

The CDR3 bases are TGTGCCAGCTCACCAGGACAGGGCAGGGTAGCGGAGACCCAGTACTTC. Translated, it gives CASSPGQGRVAETQYF. The V gene is TRBV18, the J gene TRBJ2-5; TRBD1 agrees at 8 bases. Germline V CDR1 and CDR2: KGHSH, LQKENI. Germline trimming cut 2 bases from V and 5 bases from J; bases unmatched to any gene: 10. There are 16 residues in the CDR3.

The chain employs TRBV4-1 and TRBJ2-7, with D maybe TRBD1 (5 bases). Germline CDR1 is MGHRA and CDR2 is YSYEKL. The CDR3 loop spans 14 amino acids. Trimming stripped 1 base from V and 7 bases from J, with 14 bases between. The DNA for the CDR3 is TGCGCCAGCAGCCAAGCTGGGGCGCCGAGGGAGCAGTACTTC. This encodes CASSQAGAPREQYF.

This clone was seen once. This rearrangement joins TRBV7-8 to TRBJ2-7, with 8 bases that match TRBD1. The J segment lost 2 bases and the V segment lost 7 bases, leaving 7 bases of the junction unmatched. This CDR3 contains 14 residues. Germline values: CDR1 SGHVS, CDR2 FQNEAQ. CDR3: CASTPQGATYEQYF. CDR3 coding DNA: TGTGCCAGCACCCCGCAGGGGGCAACCTACGAGCAGTACTTC.

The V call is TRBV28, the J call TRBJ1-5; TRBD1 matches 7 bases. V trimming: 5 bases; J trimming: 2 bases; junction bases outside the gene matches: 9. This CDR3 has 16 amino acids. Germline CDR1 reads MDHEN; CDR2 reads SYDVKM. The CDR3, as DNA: TGTGCCAGCAGTCCGTACACAGGGGTCCGCAATCAGCCCCAGCATTTT. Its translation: CASSPYTGVRNQPQHF.

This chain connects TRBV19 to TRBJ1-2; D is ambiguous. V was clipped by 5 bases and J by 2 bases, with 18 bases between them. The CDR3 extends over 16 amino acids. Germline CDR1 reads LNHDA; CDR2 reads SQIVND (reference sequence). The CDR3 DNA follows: TGTGCCAGTAGTTCCCCGGACTATTTTGGGAACTATGGCTACACCTTC. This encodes CASSSPDYFGNYGYTF.

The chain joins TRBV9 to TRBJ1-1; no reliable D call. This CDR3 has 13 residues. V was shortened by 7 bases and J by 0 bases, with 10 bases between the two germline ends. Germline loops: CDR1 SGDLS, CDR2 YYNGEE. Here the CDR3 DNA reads TGTGCCAGCGGGCCCGGGATGAACACTGAAGCTTTCTTT. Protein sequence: CASGPGMNTEAFF.

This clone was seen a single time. CDR3 bases: TGTGCCAGTAGGACCAGGGGGGCGAACACCGGGGAGCTGTTTTTT. Translated: CASRTRGANTGELFF. This chain joins TRBV19 and TRBJ2-2, with D perhaps matching TRBD1 (7 bases). Trimming stripped 6 bases from V and 0 bases from J, with 11 bases between. Germline lookup yields CDR1 LNHDA and CDR2 SQIVND (reference sequence). The CDR3 consists of 15 residues.

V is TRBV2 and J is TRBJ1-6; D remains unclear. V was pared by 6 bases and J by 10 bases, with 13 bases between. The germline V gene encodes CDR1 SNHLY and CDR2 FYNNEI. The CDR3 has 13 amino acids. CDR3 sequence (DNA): TGTGCCAGCAGGCCAGGCGTTAAATCACCCCTCCACTTT. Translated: CASRPGVKSPLHF.

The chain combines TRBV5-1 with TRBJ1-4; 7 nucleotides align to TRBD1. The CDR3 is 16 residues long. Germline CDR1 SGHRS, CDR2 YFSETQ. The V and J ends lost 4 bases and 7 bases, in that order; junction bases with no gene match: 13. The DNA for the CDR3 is TGCGCCAGCAGCCCGACAACACAGGGGAGTAGTGAAAAACTGTTTTTT. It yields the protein CASSPTTQGSSEKLFF. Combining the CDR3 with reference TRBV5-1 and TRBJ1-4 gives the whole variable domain KAGVTQTPRYLIKTRGQQVTLSCSPISGHRSVSWYQQTPGQGLQFLFEYFSETQRNKGNFPGRFSGRQFSNSRSEMNVSTLELGDSALYLCASSPTTQGSSEKLFFGSGTQLSVL.

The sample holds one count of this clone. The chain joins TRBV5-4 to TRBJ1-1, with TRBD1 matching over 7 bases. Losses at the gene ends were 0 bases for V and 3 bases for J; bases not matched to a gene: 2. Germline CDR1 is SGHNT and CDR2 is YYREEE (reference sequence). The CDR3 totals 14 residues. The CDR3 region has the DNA TGTGCCAGCAGCTTGGCCGGGACAGACACTGAAGCTTTCTTT. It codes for CASSLAGTDTEAFF.

As DNA, the CDR3 is TGCAGCTGGGGCAGAAACACTGAAGCTTTCTTT. Its protein is CSWGRNTEAFF. V gene TRBV29-1 combines with J gene TRBJ1-1; tentatively, D is TRBD1 (5 bases). The CDR3 loop spans 11 amino acids. Trimming stripped 8 bases from V and 2 bases from J, with 9 bases between. Germline CDR1 is SQVTM and CDR2 is ANQGSEA.

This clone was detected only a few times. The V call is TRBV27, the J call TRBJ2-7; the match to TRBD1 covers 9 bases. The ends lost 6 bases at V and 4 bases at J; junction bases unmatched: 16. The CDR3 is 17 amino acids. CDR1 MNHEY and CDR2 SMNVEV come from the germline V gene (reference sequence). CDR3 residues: CASSRMGQGNKGYEQYF. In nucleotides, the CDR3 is TGTGCCAGCAGCCGCATGGGACAGGGTAATAAAGGTTACGAGCAGTACTTC.

Here the CDR3 DNA reads TGCGCCAGCAGGACAGGCTCTGGAAACACCATATATTTT. This gives the protein CASRTGSGNTIYF. The gene calls are TRBV5-1 and TRBJ1-3; weak D call: TRBD1 (6 bases). CDR3 length equals 13 residues. From germline, CDR1 is SGHRS and CDR2 YFSETQ. V was clipped by 5 bases and J by 0 bases, with 6 bases between them.

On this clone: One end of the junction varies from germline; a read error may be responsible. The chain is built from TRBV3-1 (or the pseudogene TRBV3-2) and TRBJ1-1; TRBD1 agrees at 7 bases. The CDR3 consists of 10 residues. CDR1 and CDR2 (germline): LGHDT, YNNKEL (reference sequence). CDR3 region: CASSRGTVVF. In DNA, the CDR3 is TGTGCCAGCAGCCGTGGGACAGTAGTCTTT.

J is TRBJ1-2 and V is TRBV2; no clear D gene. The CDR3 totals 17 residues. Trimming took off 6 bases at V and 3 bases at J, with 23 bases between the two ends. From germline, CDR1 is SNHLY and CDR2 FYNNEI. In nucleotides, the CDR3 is TGTGCCAGCAGCGAACCCGAGTGGCGAGGTAGATACTATGGCTACACCTTC. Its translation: CASSEPEWRGRYYGYTF.

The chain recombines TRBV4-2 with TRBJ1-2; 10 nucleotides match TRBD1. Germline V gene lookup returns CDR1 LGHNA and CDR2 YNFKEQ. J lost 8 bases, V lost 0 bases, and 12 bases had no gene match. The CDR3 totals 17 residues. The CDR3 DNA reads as TGTGCCAGCAGCCAAGATTGGTTCGGGGACAGGGGTAGCGGCTACACCTTC. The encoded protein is CASSQDWFGDRGSGYTF.